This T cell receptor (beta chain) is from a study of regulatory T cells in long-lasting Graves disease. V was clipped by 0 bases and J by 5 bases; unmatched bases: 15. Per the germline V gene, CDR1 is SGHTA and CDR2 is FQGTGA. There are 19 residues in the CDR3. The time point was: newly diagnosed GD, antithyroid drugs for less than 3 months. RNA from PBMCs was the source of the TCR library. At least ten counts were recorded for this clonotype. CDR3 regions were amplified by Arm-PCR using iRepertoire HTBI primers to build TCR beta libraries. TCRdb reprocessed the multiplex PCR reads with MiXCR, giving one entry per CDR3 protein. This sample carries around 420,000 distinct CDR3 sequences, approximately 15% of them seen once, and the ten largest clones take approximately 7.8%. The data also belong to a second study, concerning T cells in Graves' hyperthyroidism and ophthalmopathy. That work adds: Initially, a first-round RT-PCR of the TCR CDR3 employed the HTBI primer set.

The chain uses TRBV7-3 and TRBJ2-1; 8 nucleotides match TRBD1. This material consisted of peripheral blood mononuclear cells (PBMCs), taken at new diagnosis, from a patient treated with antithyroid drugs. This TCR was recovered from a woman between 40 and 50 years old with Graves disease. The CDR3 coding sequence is TGTGCCAGCAGCTTAACTGGGACAGGCCTTCTAGCGACCAACAATGAGCAGTTCTTC. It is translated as CASSLTGTGLLATNNEQFF.